Listed below are T cell receptor beta chains from one sample, sequenced in a study of blood T cells in healthy people across ages. TCRdb processed the 5' RACE reads anew with MiXCR; each CDR3 protein has one entry. The sample gives roughly 800,000 distinct CDR3 sequences, roughly 64% of which show up once; roughly 22% is in the top ten. The sequenced material came from blood. Source of these receptors: a man aged 30 to 39 in good health. Each CDR3 is given with its conserved first and last residue.

J: TRBJ2-7
V: TRBV5-6
CDR3: CASSGTGQGNYEQYF

J: TRBJ1-2
V: TRBV27
CDR3: CASSSTGAGDYGYTF

J: TRBJ2-1
V: TRBV7-2
CDR3: CASSLLLAGGNNEQFF

J: TRBJ2-7
V: TRBV7-2
CDR3: CASSPRGDLYEQYF

J: TRBJ2-1
V: TRBV20-1
CDR3: CSVKGLGCEQFF

J: TRBJ1-2
V: TRBV29-1
CDR3: CSVGGQAAVGYTF

J: TRBJ1-1
V: TRBV6-4
CDR3: CASRRDMNTEAFF

J: TRBJ2-1
V: TRBV14
CDR3: CASTGGGRSFNEQFF

J: TRBJ2-7
V: TRBV28
CDR3: CASSELSGGVGAQYF

J: TRBJ2-7
V: TRBV5-1
CDR3: CASKGGLAGGEQYF

J: TRBJ2-1
V: TRBV4-2
CDR3: CTSSYTTIDEQFF

J: .
V: TRBV6-2/TRBV6-3
CDR3: CASLPNYLLSETQYF

J: .
V: TRBV4-3
CDR3: CASSQGLADQHTGIQYF

J: TRBJ1-2
V: TRBV7-9
CDR3: CASSSRANYGYTF

J: TRBJ2-7
V: TRBV4-3
CDR3: CASSQGASGSSYEQYF

J: TRBJ1-2
V: TRBV28
CDR3: CASKPSGGQGARGYTF

J: TRBJ2-3
V: TRBV20-1
CDR3: CSARAGPQYTQYF

J: TRBJ1-1
V: TRBV20-1
CDR3: CSARSGTVDTEAFF

J: TRBJ1-1
V: TRBV6-2/TRBV6-3
CDR3: CASNTFKNTEAFF

J: TRBJ1-1
V: TRBV7-9
CDR3: CASGGPSKQENTEAFF

J: TRBJ2-7
V: TRBV12-3/TRBV12-4
CDR3: CASSQGGIPLEQYF

J: TRBJ2-1
V: TRBV11-3
CDR3: CASSLDGGDNEQFF

J: .
V: TRBV20-1
CDR3: CSARDRAGLKGVETQYF

J: TRBJ2-7
V: TRBV3-1
CDR3: CASSQDPPGSYEQYF

J: TRBJ1-2
V: TRBV7-6
CDR3: CASSPETGGNYGYTF

J: TRBJ1-2
V: TRBV6-5
CDR3: CASSLTRSGRRGGYTF

J: TRBJ2-3
V: TRBV5-1
CDR3: CASSLVAGNSDTQYF

J: TRBJ1-2
V: TRBV3-1
CDR3: CASSREALTGGENYGYTF

J: TRBJ2-2
V: TRBV14
CDR3: CASSQVLFGELFF

J: TRBJ2-3
V: TRBV18
CDR3: CASSPRQEPTDTQYF